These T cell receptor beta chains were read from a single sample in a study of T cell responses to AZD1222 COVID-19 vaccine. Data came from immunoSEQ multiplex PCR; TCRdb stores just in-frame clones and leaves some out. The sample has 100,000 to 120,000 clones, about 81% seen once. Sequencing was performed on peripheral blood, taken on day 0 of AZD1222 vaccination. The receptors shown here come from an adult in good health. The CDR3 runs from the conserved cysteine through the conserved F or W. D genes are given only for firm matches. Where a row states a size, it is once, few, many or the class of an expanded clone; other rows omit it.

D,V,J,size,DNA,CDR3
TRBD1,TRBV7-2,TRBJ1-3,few,TGTGCCAGCAGCCGCAGAGAACGGGACAGGGTCGGAAACACCATATATTTT,CASSRRERDRVGNTIYF
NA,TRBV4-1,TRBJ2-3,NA,TGCGCCAGCAGCCAGGCTTCACGGGGCTGGGATACGCAGTATTTT,CASSQASRGWDTQYF
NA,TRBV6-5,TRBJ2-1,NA,TGTGCCAGCAGTTACGCCATGAGAGTAGGGGATGAGCAGTTCTTC,CASSYAMRVGDEQFF
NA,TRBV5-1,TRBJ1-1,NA,TGCGCCAGCAGCTTGGAGATGAACACTGAAGCTTTCTTT,CASSLEMNTEAFF
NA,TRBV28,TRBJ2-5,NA,TGTGCCAGCAGCTCTATAGCGAAGGGGGGGAAGGAGACCCAGTACTTC,CASSSIAKGGKETQYF
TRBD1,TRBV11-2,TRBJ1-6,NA,TGTGCCAGCAGCTTAGGACAGGGGGATAATTCACCCCTCCACTTT,CASSLGQGDNSPLHF
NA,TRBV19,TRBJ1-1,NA,TGTGCCAGTAGCGGGGGTAACACTGAAGCTTTCTTT,CASSGGNTEAFF
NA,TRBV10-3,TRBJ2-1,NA,TGTGCCATCAGTGAAGCCGGGACCGCCGGAGGGGAGCAGTTCTTC,CAISEAGTAGGEQFF
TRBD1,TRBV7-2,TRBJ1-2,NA,TGTGCCAGCAGCCCGGACAGGGGAGGATCCTATGGCTACACCTTC,CASSPDRGGSYGYTF
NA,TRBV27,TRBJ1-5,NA,TGTGCCAGCACGACTCCCCGGGGGGGTAATAGCAATCAGCCCCAGCATTTT,CASTTPRGGNSNQPQHF
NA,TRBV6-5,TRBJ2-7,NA,TGTGCCAGCAAAGGAGCCGGCCAGGGTGAGCAGTACTTC,CASKGAGQGEQYF
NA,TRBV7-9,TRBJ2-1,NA,TGTGCCAGCAGCTTAGATTTAGTTAGGCATGAGCAGTTCTTC,CASSLDLVRHEQFF
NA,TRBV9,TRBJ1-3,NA,TGTGCCAGCAGCGTAGAGGACAGCTCTGGAAACACCATATATTTT,CASSVEDSSGNTIYF
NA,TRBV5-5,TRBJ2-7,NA,TGTGCCAGCAGCCTGAACAGATTGTCCTACGAGCAGTACTTC,CASSLNRLSYEQYF
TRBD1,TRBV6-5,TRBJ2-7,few,TGTGCCAGCCGGGACAGTTCCTACGAGCAGTACTTC,CASRDSSYEQYF
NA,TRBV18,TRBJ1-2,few,TGTGCCAGCTCACTGGGAGCAGGGGACGATGGCTACACCTTC,CASSLGAGDDGYTF
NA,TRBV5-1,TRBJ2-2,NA,TGCGCCAGCAGCTTAGGACATCTCTTGAACACCGGGGAGCTGTTTTTT,CASSLGHLLNTGELFF
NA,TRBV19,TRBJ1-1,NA,TGTGCCAGTATGAAGAACACTGAAGCTTTCTTT,CASMKNTEAFF
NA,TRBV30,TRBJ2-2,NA,TGTGCCTGGAGTGTTGTAGCGCTGAACACCGGGGAGCTGTTTTTT,CAWSVVALNTGELFF
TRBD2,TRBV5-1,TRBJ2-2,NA,TGCGCCAGCACCTTAGCGGGATCGAACACCGGGGAGCTGTTTTTT,CASTLAGSNTGELFF
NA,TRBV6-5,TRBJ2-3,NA,TGTGCCAGCAGCGGAGGGAGCGGCACAGATACGCAGTATTTT,CASSGGSGTDTQYF
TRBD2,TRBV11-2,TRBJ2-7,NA,TGTGCCAGCAGCCGAGGGACTAGCGGGCGCCGTATCGGCTACGAGCAGTACTTC,CASSRGTSGRRIGYEQYF
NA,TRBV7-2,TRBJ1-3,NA,TGTGCCAGCAGCTCTAGGAGGGAATCTGGAAACACCATATATTTT,CASSSRRESGNTIYF
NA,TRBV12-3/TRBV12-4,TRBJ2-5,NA,TGTGCCAGCAGTTCTGGAGAAGAGACCCAGTACTTC,CASSSGEETQYF